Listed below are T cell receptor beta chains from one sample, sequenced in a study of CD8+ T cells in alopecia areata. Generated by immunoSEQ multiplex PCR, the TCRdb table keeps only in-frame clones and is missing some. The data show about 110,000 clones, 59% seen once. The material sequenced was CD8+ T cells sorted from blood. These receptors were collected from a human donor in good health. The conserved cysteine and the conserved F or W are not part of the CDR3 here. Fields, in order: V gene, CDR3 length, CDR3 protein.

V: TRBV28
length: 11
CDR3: ASSCLLNTEAF

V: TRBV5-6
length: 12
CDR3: ASSLVEGWTEAF

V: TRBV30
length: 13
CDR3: AWSVGSGRYNEQF

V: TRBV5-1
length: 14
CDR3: ASRVRSDGVSYEQY

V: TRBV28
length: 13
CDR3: ASNDRTGGRQPQH

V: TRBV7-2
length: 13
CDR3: ASSLPEERIYEQY

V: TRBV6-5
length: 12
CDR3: ASSLSSRGYEQY

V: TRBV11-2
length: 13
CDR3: ASSYGTGVSVGYT

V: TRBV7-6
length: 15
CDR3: ASSLILGSSGANVLT

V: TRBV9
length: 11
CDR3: ASSVESTDTQY

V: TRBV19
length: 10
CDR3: ASRYRRSEAF

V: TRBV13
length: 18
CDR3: ASSSGSTGTAASGANVLT

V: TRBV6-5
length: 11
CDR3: ASSYGRGNEQF

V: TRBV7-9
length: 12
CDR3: ASSLGGTNQPQH

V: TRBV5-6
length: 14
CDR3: ASSSGLAGYFYEQY

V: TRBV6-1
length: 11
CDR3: ASSRTSYNEQF

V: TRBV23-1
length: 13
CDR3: ASSQSHKMNTEAF

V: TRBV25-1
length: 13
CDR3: ASSESAGENYGYT

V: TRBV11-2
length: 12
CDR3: ASSLVEGFYEQY

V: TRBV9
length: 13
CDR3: ASSPAGDRLTEAF

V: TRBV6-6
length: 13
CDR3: ASRAGAYSGNTIY

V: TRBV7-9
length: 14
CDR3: ASSVFPGPVAYEQY

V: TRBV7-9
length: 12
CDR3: ASSGGGARETQY

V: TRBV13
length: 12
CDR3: ASSLGPAVEPQH

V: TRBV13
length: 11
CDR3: ASADRGEETQY

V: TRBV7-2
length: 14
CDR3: ASSLEPGGRWETQY

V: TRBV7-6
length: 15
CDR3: ASSLGPPGENSYEQY

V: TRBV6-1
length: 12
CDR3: ASSEDRTYTEAF

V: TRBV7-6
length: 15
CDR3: ASSYALAGAPYNEQF

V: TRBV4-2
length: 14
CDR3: ASSQDEQGPYNEQF

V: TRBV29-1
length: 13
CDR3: SVETTSGGTYGEF

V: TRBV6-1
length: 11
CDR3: ASSGQIQETQY

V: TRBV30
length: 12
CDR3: AWSGGRLADAQY

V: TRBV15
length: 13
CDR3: ATSRGGGATDTQY

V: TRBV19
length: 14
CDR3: ASSIDLSDRAYEQY

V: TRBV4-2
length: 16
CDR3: ASSHGQVGASGGKTQY

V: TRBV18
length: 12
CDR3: ASSPDRVNTEAF

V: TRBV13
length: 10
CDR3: ASSYSSYEQY

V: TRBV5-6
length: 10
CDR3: ASSSRVPEAF

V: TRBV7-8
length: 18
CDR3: ASRNLVVGGGRSNTGELF

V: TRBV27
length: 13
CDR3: ASSRWGGGDQPQH

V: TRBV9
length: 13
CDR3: ASSYRDRGLDEQF

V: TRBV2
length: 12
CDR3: ASSEGTGYQPQH

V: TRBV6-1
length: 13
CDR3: ASSEVRGGADTQY

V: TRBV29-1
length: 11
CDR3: SVPGEQPYEQY

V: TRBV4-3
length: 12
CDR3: ASSQDHSNQPQH

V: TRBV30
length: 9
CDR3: AWSAWGTQY

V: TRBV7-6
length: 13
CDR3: ASSPMSEFHQEQY

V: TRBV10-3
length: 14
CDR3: AISEPGTGETYGYT

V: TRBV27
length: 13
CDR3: ASSQLAGGPDTQY

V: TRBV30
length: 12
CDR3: AWSVPGISYGYT

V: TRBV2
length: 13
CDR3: ASSDFGGNTDTQY

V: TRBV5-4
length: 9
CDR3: ASSRDYGYT

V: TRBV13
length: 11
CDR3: ASSLYRVWGYT

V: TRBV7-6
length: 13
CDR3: ASSFSGGGTDTQY